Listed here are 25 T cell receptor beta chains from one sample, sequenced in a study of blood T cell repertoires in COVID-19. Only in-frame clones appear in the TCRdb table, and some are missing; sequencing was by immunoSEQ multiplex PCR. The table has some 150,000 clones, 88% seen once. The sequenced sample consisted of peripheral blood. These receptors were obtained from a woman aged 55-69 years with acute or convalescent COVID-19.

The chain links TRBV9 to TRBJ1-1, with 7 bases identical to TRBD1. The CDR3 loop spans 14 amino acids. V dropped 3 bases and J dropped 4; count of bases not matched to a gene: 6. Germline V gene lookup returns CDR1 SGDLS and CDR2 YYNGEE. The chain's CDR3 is CASSGYRGRTEAFF. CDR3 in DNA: TGTGCCAGCAGCGGCTACAGGGGTCGCACTGAAGCTTTCTTT.

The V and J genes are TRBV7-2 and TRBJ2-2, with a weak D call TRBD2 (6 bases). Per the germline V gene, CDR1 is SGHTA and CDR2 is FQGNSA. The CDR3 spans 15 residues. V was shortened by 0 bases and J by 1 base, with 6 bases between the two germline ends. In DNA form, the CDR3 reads TGTGCCAGCAGCTTAGCCGGGGGGAACACCGGGGAGCTGTTTTTT. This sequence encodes CASSLAGGNTGELFF.

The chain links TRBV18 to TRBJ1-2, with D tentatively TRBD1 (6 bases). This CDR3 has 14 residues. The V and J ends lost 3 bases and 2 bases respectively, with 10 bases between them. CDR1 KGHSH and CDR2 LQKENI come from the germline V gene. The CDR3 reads CASSPYDRNYGYTF. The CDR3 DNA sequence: TGTGCCAGCTCACCTTACGACAGGAACTATGGCTACACCTTC.

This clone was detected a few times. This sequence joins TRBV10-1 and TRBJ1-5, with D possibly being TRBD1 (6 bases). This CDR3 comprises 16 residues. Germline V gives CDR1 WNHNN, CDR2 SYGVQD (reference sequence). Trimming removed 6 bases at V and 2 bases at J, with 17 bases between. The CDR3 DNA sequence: TGCGCCAGCAGCGCTGGGACGGACAGTGGCAATCAGCCCCAGCATTTT. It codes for CASSAGTDSGNQPQHF.

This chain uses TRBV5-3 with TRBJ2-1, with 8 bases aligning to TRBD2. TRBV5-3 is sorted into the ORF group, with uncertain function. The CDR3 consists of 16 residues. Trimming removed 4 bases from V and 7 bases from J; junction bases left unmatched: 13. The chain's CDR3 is CARSRHGGGWWNEQFF. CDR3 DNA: TGTGCCAGAAGCCGGCACGGCGGGGGGTGGTGGAATGAGCAGTTCTTC.

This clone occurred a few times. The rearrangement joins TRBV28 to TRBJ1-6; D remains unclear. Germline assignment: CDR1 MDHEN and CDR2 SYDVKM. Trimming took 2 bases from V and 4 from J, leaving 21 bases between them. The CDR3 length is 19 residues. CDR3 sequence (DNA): TGTGCCAGCAGTTTACCCAACGGCCCCGGGTTTGGATATAATTCACCCCTCCACTTT. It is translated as CASSLPNGPGFGYNSPLHF.

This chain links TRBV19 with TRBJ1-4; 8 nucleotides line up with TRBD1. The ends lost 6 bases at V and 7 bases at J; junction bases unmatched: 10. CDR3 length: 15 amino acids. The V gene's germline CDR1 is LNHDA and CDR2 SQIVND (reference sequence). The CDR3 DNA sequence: TGTGCCAGTAGGCCCAATCAGGGGGCGAGTGAAAAACTGTTTTTT. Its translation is CASRPNQGASEKLFF.

The CDR3 loop is CASRGQASNQPQHF. Here the CDR3 DNA reads TGTGCCAGCAGGGGACAGGCTAGCAATCAGCCCCAGCATTTT. The chain uses TRBV2 and TRBJ1-5; 8 bases are a match to TRBD1. Germline V lookup: CDR1 SNHLY, CDR2 FYNNEI. The J segment lost 0 bases and the V segment lost 6 bases, leaving 1 base of the junction unmatched. This CDR3 contains 14 residues.

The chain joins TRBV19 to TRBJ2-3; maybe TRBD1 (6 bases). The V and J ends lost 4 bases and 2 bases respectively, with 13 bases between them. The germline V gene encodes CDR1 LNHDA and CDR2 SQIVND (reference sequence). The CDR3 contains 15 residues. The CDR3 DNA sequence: TGTGCCAGTAGTACCCGGGACACCCACACAGATACGCAGTATTTT. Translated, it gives CASSTRDTHTDTQYF.

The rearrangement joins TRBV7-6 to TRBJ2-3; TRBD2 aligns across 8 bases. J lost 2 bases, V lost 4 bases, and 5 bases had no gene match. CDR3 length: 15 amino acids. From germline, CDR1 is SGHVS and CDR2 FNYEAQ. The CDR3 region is CASSSSGLVTDTQYF. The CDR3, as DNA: TGTGCCAGCAGCTCCTCGGGACTAGTCACAGATACGCAGTATTTT.

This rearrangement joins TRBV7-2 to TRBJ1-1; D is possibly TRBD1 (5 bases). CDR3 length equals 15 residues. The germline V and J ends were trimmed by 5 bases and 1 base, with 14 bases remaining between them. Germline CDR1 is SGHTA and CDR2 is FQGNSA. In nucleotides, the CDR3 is TGTGCCAGCAGCACCAGATGGGGGGGGAACACTGAAGCTTTCTTT. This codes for CASSTRWGGNTEAFF.

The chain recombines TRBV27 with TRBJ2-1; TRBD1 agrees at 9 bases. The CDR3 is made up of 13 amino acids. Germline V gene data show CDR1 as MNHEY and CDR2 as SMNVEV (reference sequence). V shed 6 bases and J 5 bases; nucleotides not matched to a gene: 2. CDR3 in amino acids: CASRRTGDNEQFF. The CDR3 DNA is TGTGCCAGCAGGAGGACAGGGGACAATGAGCAGTTCTTC.

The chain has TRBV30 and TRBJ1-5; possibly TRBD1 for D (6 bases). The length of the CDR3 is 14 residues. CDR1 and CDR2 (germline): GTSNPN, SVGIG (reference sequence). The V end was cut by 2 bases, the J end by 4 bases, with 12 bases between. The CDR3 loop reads CAWSREGGNQPQHF. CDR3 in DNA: TGTGCCTGGAGTAGGGAGGGGGGGAATCAGCCCCAGCATTTT.

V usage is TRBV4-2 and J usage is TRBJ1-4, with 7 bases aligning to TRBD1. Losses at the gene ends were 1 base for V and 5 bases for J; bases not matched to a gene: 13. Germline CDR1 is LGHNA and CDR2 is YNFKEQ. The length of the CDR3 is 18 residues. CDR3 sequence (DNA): TGTGCCAGCAGCCAAGGTATTCAGGGGGAAGGTTGGAATGAAAAACTGTTTTTT. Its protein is CASSQGIQGEGWNEKLFF.

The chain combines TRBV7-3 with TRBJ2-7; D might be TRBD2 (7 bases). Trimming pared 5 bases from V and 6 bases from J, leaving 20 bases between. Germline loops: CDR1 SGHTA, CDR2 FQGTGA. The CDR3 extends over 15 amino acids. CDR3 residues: CASSPQGGGASEQYF. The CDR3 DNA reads TGTGCCAGCAGCCCCCAGGGTGGGGGGGCCTCCGAGCAGTACTTC.

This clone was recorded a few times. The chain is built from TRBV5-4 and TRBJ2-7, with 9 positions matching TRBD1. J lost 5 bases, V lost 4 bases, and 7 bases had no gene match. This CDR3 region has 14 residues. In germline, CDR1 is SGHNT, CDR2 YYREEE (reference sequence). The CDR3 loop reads CASSKGTGRNEQYF. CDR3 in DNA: TGTGCCAGCAGCAAAGGGACAGGGAGGAACGAGCAGTACTTC. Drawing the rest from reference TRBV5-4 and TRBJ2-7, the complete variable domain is ETGVTQSPTHLIKTRGQQVTLRCSSQSGHNTVSWYQQALGQGPQFIFQYYREEENGRGNFPPRFSGLQFPNYSSELNVNALELDDSALYLCASSKGTGRNEQYFGPGTRLTVT.

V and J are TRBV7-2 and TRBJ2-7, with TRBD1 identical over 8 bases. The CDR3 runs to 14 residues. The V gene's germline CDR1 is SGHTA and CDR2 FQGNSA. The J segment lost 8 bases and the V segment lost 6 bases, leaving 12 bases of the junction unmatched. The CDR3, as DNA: TGTGCCAGCAGAACCGGGACAGGACCTCCCCAGCAGTACTTC. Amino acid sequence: CASRTGTGPPQQYF.

Here the CDR3 reads CASSHSTAPWVGEQYF. The CDR3 DNA sequence: TGTGCCAGCAGCCACAGCACAGCACCATGGGTTGGCGAGCAGTACTTC. The chain is built from TRBV16 and TRBJ2-7; D is undetermined. Between the trimmed V and J ends, which lost 3 bases and 6 bases, there was a span of 21 bases. CDR1 is KGHSY, CDR2 FQNENV, per germline. There are 16 residues in the CDR3.

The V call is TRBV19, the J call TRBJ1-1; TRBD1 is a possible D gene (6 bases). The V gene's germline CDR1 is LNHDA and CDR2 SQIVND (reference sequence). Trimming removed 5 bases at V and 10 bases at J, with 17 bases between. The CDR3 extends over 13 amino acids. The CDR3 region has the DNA TGTGCCAGTAGTTATAGATTTGGCAGGGGAGCTTTCTTT. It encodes CASSYRFGRGAFF. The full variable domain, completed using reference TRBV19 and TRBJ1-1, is DGGITQSPKYLFRKEGQNVTLSCEQNLNHDAMYWYRQDPGQGLRLIYYSQIVNDFQKGDIAEGYSVSREKKESFPLTVTSAQKNPTAFYLCASSYRFGRGAFFGQGTRLTVV.

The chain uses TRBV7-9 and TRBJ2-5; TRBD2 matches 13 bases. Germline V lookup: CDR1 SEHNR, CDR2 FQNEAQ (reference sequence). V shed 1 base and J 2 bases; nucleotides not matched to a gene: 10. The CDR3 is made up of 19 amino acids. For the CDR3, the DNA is TGTGCCAGCAGCTTAGGACTAGCGGGGGGCCCTTCTCGGCAAGAGACCCAGTACTTC. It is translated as CASSLGLAGGPSRQETQYF.

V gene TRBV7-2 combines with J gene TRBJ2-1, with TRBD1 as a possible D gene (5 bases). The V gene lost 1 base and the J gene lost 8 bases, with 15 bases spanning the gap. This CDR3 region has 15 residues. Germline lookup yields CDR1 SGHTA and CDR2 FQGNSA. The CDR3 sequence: CASSLVVAGWDEQFF. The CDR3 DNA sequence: TGTGCCAGCAGCTTAGTCGTTGCAGGGTGGGATGAGCAGTTCTTC.

The CDR3 DNA is TGCGCCAGCAGCCCGGAGACAGGGCTTCGGGGCACTGAAGCTTTCTTT. Translation: CASSPETGLRGTEAFF. This sequence joins TRBV4-1 and TRBJ1-1, with TRBD1 matching 7 bases. V dropped 4 bases and J dropped 4; count of bases not matched to a gene: 12. The CDR3 is 16 residues long. Germline CDR1 MGHRA, CDR2 YSYEKL.

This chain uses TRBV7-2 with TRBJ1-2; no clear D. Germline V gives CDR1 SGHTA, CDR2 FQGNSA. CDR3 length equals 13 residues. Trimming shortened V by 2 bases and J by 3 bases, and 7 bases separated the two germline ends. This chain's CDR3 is CASSLNSDYGYTF. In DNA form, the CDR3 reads TGTGCCAGCAGCTTAAACAGTGACTATGGCTACACCTTC.

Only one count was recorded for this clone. Written as DNA, the CDR3 is TGTGCCAGCAGCCCATCGGGATCTAGCACAGATACGCAGTATTTT. It yields the protein CASSPSGSSTDTQYF. The V gene is TRBV7-8, the J gene TRBJ2-3; weak D call: TRBD2 (5 bases). The CDR3 consists of 15 residues. Per germline, CDR1 SGHVS and CDR2 FQNEAQ. Between the trimmed V and J ends, which lost 5 bases and 0 bases, there was a span of 12 bases.

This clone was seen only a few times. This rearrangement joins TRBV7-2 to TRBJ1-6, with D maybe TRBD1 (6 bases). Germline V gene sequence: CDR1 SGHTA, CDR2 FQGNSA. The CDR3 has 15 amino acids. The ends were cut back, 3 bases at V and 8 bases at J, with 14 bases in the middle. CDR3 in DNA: TGTGCCAGCAGCTTTGACCACAGGGCGGATTCACCCCTCCACTTT. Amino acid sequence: CASSFDHRADSPLHF.